Shown below are 14 T cell receptor beta chains from a single sample sequenced in a study of T cell changes during pregnancy in multiple sclerosis. Sequenced by immunoSEQ multiplex PCR; TCRdb stores in-frame clones only, minus some. In the table there are some 74,000 clones, roughly 92% of which are singletons. Sequencing was performed on peripheral blood, taken after pregnancy. All receptors come from a female donor in good health, enrolled as a control in a pregnancy study.

This clone was picked up one time. The V gene is TRBV5-6, the J gene TRBJ2-2; D remains unclear. CDR3 size: 13 residues. Trimming took off 4 bases at V and 6 bases at J, with 10 bases between the two ends. Germline CDR1 SGHDT, CDR2 YYEEEE. CDR3 amino acids: CASSRRTAGELFF. The CDR3 DNA reads TGTGCCAGCAGCCGGAGAACGGCCGGGGAGCTGTTTTTT.

The chain joins TRBV7-9 to TRBJ1-4, with TRBD1 identical over 9 bases. The trim removed 5 bases at V and 8 bases at J, leaving 6 bases unmatched. The CDR3 consists of 14 residues. Germline CDR1 SEHNR, CDR2 FQNEAQ (reference sequence). This chain's CDR3 is CASSLGQGGEKLFF. The CDR3 nucleotides are TGTGCCAGCAGCCTGGGACAGGGAGGCGAAAAACTGTTTTTT.

The J gene is TRBJ1-5, the V gene TRBV19, with D maybe TRBD1 (6 bases). Trimming took off 5 bases at V and 2 bases at J, with 13 bases between the two ends. The V gene's germline CDR1 is LNHDA and CDR2 SQIVND (reference sequence). The CDR3 consists of 15 residues. Here the CDR3 DNA reads TGTGCCAGTAGTGAAATACAGGGACGCAATCAGCCCCAGCATTTT. Translated, it gives CASSEIQGRNQPQHF. Supplemented by reference TRBV19 and TRBJ1-5, the full variable domain reads DGGITQSPKYLFRKEGQNVTLSCEQNLNHDAMYWYRQDPGQGLRLIYYSQIVNDFQKGDIAEGYSVSREKKESFPLTVTSAQKNPTAFYLCASSEIQGRNQPQHFGDGTRLSIL.

The gene calls are TRBV4-2 and TRBJ2-6, with unresolved D. This CDR3 is built from 14 residues. From germline, CDR1 is LGHNA and CDR2 YNFKEQ. V was shortened by 0 bases and J by 2 bases, with 2 bases between the two germline ends. CDR3 sequence reads: CASSQDAGANVLTF. For the CDR3, the DNA is TGTGCCAGCAGCCAAGACGCTGGGGCCAACGTCCTGACTTTC.

The chain employs TRBV14 and TRBJ1-1, with TRBD1 matching over 9 bases. V shed 4 bases, J shed 3 bases, and the junction held 9 bases outside the gene matches. The length of the CDR3 is 16 residues. Germline assignment: CDR1 SGHDN and CDR2 FVKESK. The CDR3: CASSPHRGRLDTEAFF. In DNA, the CDR3 is TGTGCCAGCAGCCCCCACAGGGGGCGCTTGGACACTGAAGCTTTCTTT.

This chain joins TRBV30 and TRBJ1-1; no clear D. The CDR3 extends over 14 amino acids. V was cut by 2 bases and J by 1 base, with 11 bases left in between. The V gene's germline CDR1 is GTSNPN and CDR2 SVGIG (reference sequence). Here the CDR3 DNA reads TGTGCCTGGAGTAGGGTTGGAGGGAACACTGAAGCTTTCTTT. Amino acid sequence: CAWSRVGGNTEAFF. Full variable domain (outside the CDR3, taken from reference TRBV30 and TRBJ1-1): SQTIHQWPATLVQPVGSPLSLECTVEGTSNPNLYWYRQAAGRGLQLLFYSVGIGQISSEVPQNLSASRPQDRQFILSSKKLLLSDSGFYLCAWSRVGGNTEAFFGQGTRLTVV.

The V and J genes are TRBV9 and TRBJ1-6; no firm D call. Germline CDR1 SGDLS, CDR2 YYNGEE. With 0 bases removed from V and 5 bases from J, the gap between germline ends came to 3 bases. The CDR3 totals 13 residues. For the CDR3, the DNA is TGTGCCAGCAGCGTAGACAATAATTCACCCCTCCACTTT. Translating it yields CASSVDNNSPLHF.

The CDR3 DNA follows: TGTGCCAGCAGCCTACAGGGGAGCGCTGAAGCTTTCTTT. It translates to CASSLQGSAEAFF. This chain uses TRBV6-1 with TRBJ1-1; 7 nucleotides align to TRBD1. The CDR3 runs to 13 residues. Germline CDR1 and CDR2: MNHNS and SASEGT. V was pared by 6 bases and J by 6 bases, with 7 bases of the junction left unmatched.

This chain links TRBV15 with TRBJ2-1; 9 bases line up with TRBD1. Unmatched junction bases numbered 5, after V lost 5 bases and J lost 12 bases. The CDR3 spans 12 residues. CDR1 and CDR2 from the germline V gene are LNHNV and YYDKDF (reference sequence). Here the CDR3 DNA reads TGTGCCACCAGCCGGACAGGGGCAGGGCAGTTCTTC. Translated, it gives CATSRTGAGQFF.

This chain uses TRBV5-1 with TRBJ2-7; 10 bases are shared with TRBD2. CDR3 size: 15 residues. Germline V gene data show CDR1 as SGHRS and CDR2 as YFSETQ. V dropped 5 bases and J dropped 3; count of bases not matched to a gene: 8. CDR3 loop: CASRPLAGGFYEQYF. The CDR3 nucleotides read TGCGCCAGCAGACCCTTAGCGGGGGGCTTCTACGAGCAGTACTTC.

The CDR3 here is CASSISASGSYSSYNEQFF. CDR3 sequence (DNA): TGTGCCAGTAGTATATCGGCTAGCGGGTCCTATAGCTCCTACAATGAGCAGTTCTTC. The rearrangement joins TRBV19 to TRBJ2-1; 8 bases align to TRBD2. The germline gives CDR1 LNHDA, CDR2 SQIVND (reference sequence). The CDR3 contains 19 residues. J was trimmed by 0 bases and V by 2 bases; bases with no gene match: 12.

The chain carries TRBV29-1 and TRBJ2-1, with 7 bases matching TRBD2. Germline V gene lookup returns CDR1 SQVTM and CDR2 ANQGSEA. The CDR3 totals 15 residues. V shed 0 bases and J 0 bases; nucleotides not matched to a gene: 2. The CDR3 reads CSVEDPSGSYNEQFF. For the CDR3, the DNA is TGCAGCGTTGAAGACCCTAGCGGCTCCTACAATGAGCAGTTCTTC.

The chain carries TRBV27 and TRBJ2-5; D perhaps matches TRBD1 (6 bases). Germline CDR1 and CDR2: MNHEY and SMNVEV (reference sequence). Trimming pared 5 bases from V and 4 bases from J, leaving 14 bases between. The CDR3 has 14 residues. The CDR3 nucleotides are TGTGCCAGCAGTAGGGGACACCAAATAGAGACCCAGTACTTC. Translating it yields CASSRGHQIETQYF.

The chain recombines TRBV9 with TRBJ2-2; 7 nucleotides match TRBD1. The V and J ends lost 0 bases and 7 bases, in that order; junction bases with no gene match: 9. Per germline, CDR1 SGDLS and CDR2 YYNGEE. The CDR3 is 16 amino acids. The DNA for the CDR3 is TGTGCCAGCAGCGTAGAGGTAGGGGGCGCTGGCGGGGAGCTGTTTTTT. Translation: CASSVEVGGAGGELFF.